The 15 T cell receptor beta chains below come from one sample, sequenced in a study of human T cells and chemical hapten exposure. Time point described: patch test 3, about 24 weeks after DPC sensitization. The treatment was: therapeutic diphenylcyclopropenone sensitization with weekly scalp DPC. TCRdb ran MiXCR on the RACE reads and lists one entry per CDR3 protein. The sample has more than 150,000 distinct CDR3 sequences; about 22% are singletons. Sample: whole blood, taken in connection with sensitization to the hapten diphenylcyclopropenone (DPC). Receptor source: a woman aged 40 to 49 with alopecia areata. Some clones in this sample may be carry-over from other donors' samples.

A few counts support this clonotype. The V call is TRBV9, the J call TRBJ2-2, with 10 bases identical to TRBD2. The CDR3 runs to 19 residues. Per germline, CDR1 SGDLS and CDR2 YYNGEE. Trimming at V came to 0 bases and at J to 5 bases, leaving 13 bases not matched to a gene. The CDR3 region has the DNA TGTGCCAGCAGCGTAGCGAGGGTCAGCGGGAGGGCCGTGACCGGGGAGCTGTTTTTT. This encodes CASSVARVSGRAVTGELFF.

In nucleotides, the CDR3 is TGTGCCAGCAGCCCATTCAGGGGGCATGGCTACACCTTC. Amino acids: CASSPFRGHGYTF. The V and J genes are TRBV12-3 or TRBV12-4 and TRBJ1-2, with TRBD1 matching over 8 bases. This CDR3 is 13 amino acids long. After removal of 6 bases from V and 6 bases from J, the junction contained 6 bases not matched to a gene.

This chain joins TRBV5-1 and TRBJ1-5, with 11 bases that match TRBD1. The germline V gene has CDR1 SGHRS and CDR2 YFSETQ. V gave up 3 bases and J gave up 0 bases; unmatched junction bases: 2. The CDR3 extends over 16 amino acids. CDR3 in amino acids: CASSSGTGGSNQPQHF. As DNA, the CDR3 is TGCGCCAGCAGCTCCGGGACAGGGGGTAGCAATCAGCCCCAGCATTTT.

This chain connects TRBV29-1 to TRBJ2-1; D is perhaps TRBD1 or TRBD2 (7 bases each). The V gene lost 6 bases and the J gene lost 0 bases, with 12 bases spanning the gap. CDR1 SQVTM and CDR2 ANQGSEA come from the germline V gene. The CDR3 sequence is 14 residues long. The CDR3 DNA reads TGCAGCGTCAGGGGGGGGGGCTCCTACAATGAGCAGTTCTTC. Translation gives CSVRGGGSYNEQFF.

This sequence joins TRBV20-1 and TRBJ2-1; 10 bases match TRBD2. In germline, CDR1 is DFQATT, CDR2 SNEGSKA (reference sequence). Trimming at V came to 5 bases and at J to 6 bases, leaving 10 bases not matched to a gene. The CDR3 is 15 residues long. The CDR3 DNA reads TGCAGTGCTGCGGCCCTAGCGGGAGATATCAATGAGCAGTTCTTC. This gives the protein CSAAALAGDINEQFF.

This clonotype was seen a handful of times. The CDR3 loop is CASNSQPNTGELFF. The CDR3 DNA is TGTGCCAGCAACAGCCAGCCAAACACCGGGGAGCTGTTTTTT. This sequence joins TRBV7-8 and TRBJ2-2; D gene unclear. The length of the CDR3 is 14 residues. Germline CDR1 is SGHVS and CDR2 is FQNEAQ. Trimming removed 7 bases from V and 2 bases from J, with 11 bases in between.

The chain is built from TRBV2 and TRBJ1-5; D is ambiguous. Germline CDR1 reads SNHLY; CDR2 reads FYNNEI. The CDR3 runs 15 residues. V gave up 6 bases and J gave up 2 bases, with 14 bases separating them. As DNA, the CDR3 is TGTGCCAGCAGGGTCGCTTCATCCGGCAATCAGCCCCAGCATTTT. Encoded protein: CASRVASSGNQPQHF.

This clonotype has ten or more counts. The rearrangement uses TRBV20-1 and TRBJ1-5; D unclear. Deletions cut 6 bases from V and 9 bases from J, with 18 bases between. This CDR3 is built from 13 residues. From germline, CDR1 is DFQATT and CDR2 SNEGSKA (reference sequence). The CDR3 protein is CSAVGLGNGPQHF. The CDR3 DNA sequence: TGCAGTGCCGTAGGTTTGGGCAATGGGCCCCAGCATTTT.

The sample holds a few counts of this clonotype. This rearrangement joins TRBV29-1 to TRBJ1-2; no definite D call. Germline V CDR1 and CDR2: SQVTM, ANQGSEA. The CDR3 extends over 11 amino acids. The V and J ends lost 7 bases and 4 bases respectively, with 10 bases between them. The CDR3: CSAAIGYGYTF. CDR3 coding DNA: TGCAGCGCCGCAATAGGCTATGGCTACACCTTC.

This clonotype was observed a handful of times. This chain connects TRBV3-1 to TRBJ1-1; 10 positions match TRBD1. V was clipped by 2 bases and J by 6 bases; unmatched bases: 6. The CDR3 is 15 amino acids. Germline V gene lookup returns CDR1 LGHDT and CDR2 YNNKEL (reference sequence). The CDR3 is CASSQQWDRGSEAFF. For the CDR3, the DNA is TGTGCCAGCAGCCAACAGTGGGACAGGGGATCTGAAGCTTTCTTT.

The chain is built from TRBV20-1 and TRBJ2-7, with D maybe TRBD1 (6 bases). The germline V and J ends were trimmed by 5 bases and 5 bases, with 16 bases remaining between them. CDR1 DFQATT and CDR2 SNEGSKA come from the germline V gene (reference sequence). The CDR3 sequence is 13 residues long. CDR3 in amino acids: CSAPLRGKHEQYF. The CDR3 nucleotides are TGCAGTGCTCCACTAAGGGGGAAGCACGAGCAGTACTTC.

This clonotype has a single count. CDR3 nucleotides: TGCAGTGCTAGAGTGGGACCCCGCCGGGAGCAGTACTTC. Translating gives CSARVGPRREQYF. The rearrangement links TRBV20-1 to TRBJ2-7, with D possibly called TRBD1 or TRBD2 (5 bases each). The CDR3 runs 13 residues. CDR1 is DFQATT, CDR2 SNEGSKA, per germline (reference sequence). Trimming took 1 base from V and 7 from J, leaving 14 bases between them.

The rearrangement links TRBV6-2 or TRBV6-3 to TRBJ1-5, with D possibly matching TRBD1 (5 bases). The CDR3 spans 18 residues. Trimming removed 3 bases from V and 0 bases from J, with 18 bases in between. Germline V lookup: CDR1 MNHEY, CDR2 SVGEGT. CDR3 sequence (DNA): TGTGCCAGCAGTTATGAGGGCAGGGTTGATTATAGCAATCAGCCCCAGCATTTT. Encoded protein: CASSYEGRVDYSNQPQHF.

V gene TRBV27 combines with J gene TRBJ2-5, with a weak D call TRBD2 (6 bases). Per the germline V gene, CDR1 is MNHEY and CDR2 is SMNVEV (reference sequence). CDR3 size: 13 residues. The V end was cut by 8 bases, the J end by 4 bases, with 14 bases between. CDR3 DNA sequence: TGTGCCAGCGGCCCGACTAGTGCAGAGACCCAGTACTTC. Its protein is CASGPTSAETQYF.

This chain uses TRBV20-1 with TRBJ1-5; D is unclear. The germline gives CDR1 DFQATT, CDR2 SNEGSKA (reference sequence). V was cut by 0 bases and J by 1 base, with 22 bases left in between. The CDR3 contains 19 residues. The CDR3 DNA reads TGCAGTGCTAGAGACACCGGGCCAGTGAGAAGAGGGAGCAATCAGCCCCAGCATTTT. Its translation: CSARDTGPVRRGSNQPQHF.